A single sample gave rise to the 17 T cell receptor beta chains below, sequenced in a study of cytotoxic CD8 clonotypes in ibrutinib-treated CLL. Only in-frame clones appear in the TCRdb table, and some are missing; sequencing was by immunoSEQ multiplex PCR. Here the sample spans about 57,000 clones, 56% being singletons. The material was PBMCs, obtained after 24 months of ibrutinib treatment. These receptors all come from a human donor with chronic lymphocytic leukemia.

The V call is TRBV7-2, the J call TRBJ2-5; TRBD1 is a possible D gene (6 bases). There are 13 residues in the CDR3. From germline, CDR1 is SGHTA and CDR2 FQGNSA. The V end was cut by 6 bases, the J end by 3 bases, with 11 bases between. The CDR3 region has the DNA TGTGCCAGCAGACGGGACACGAAAGAGACCCAGTACTTC. It yields the protein CASRRDTKETQYF.

The gene calls are TRBV14 and TRBJ1-2; TRBD1 matches at 7 bases. The CDR3 contains 15 residues. Germline V gene lookup returns CDR1 SGHDN and CDR2 FVKESK. Trimming cost V 7 bases and J 4 bases; bases outside gene matches: 12. Here the CDR3 reads CASTEKTGRVYGYTF. The CDR3 DNA reads TGTGCCAGCACCGAAAAGACAGGGAGGGTCTATGGCTACACCTTC.

V gene TRBV5-1 combines with J gene TRBJ2-2; D call uncertain. Per germline, CDR1 SGHRS and CDR2 YFSETQ. The V end lost 0 bases, the J end lost 3 bases, and 12 bases lay between the germline ends. The CDR3 consists of 16 residues. CDR3 sequence: CASSLVGEYHTGELFF. CDR3 DNA: TGCGCCAGCAGCTTGGTTGGAGAATATCACACCGGGGAGCTGTTTTTT.

The chain carries TRBV27 and TRBJ1-1; D perhaps matches TRBD1 (6 bases). Trimming stripped 5 bases from V and 5 bases from J, with 9 bases between. Germline CDR1 is MNHEY and CDR2 is SMNVEV (reference sequence). The CDR3 is 12 amino acids. CDR3 nucleotides: TGTGCCAGCAGTACTAGGGGGACTGAAGCTTTCTTT. Encoded protein: CASSTRGTEAFF.

This clone was found once. The chain carries TRBV7-9 and TRBJ1-4, with 7 bases identical to TRBD1. Germline CDR1 is SEHNR and CDR2 is FQNEAQ (reference sequence). The CDR3 extends over 14 amino acids. The junction had 5 bases not matched to a gene; V was cut back by 2 bases and J by 8 bases. The CDR3 loop reads CASSLYPRGEKLFF. As DNA, the CDR3 is TGTGCCAGCAGCTTATATCCCAGGGGGGAAAAACTGTTTTTT.

V is TRBV11-2 and J is TRBJ2-3, with 8 nucleotides matching TRBD2. The CDR3 loop spans 16 amino acids. Trimming at V came to 3 bases and at J to 3 bases, leaving 8 bases not matched to a gene. From germline, CDR1 is SGHAT and CDR2 FQNNGV. Here the CDR3 reads CASSFSAGVGTDTQYF. The CDR3 DNA reads TGTGCCAGCAGCTTCTCAGCGGGGGTGGGGACAGATACGCAGTATTTT.

V is TRBV7-9 and J is TRBJ2-7; D is ambiguous. The length of the CDR3 is 14 residues. Germline assignment: CDR1 SEHNR and CDR2 FQNEAQ (reference sequence). Deletions cut 3 bases from V and 0 bases from J, with 9 bases between. The CDR3 sequence is CASSFGGPSYEQYV. The CDR3 bases are TGTGCCAGCAGCTTCGGCGGTCCCTCCTACGAGCAGTACGTC.

The chain joins TRBV9 to TRBJ2-3; D possibly matches TRBD1 or TRBD2 (6 bases each). Germline loops: CDR1 SGDLS, CDR2 YYNGEE. Trimming left V 4 bases short and J 9 bases short, with 27 bases between. The length of the CDR3 is 17 residues. In DNA, the CDR3 is TGTGCCAGCAGCCCTTCGGGGGTCGAAAAACAGGGATTCACGCAGTATTTT. Protein: CASSPSGVEKQGFTQYF.

The chain joins TRBV7-8 to TRBJ1-5; TRBD1 agrees at 9 bases. The V gene's germline CDR1 is SGHVS and CDR2 FQNEAQ. V lost 5 bases to trimming and J lost 0 bases; unmatched junction nucleotides: 11. The CDR3 has 18 amino acids. The CDR3 DNA reads TGTGCCAGCAGCCGAACAGGGGGCTTAGGTTATAGCAATCAGCCCCAGCATTTT. Amino acids: CASSRTGGLGYSNQPQHF.

The chain recombines TRBV6-5 with TRBJ2-7; unclear D gene. V was shortened by 5 bases and J by 9 bases, with 17 bases between the two germline ends. The CDR3 has 13 amino acids. Germline values: CDR1 MNHEY, CDR2 SVGAGI. The CDR3 region is CASSPGSLRGQYF. CDR3 DNA: TGTGCCAGCAGTCCCGGCAGCCTACGCGGGCAGTACTTC.

The CDR3, as DNA: TGTGCCAGCAGTTTTGTCAGGGCCGACGAGCAGTACTTC. Its protein is CASSFVRADEQYF. This chain joins TRBV28 and TRBJ2-7, with D possibly being TRBD1 (5 bases). The germline V gene encodes CDR1 MDHEN and CDR2 SYDVKM. CDR3 size: 13 residues. Trimming pared 3 bases from V and 5 bases from J, leaving 11 bases between.

V gene TRBV28 combines with J gene TRBJ1-5; D is unclear. Germline V CDR1 and CDR2: MDHEN, SYDVKM. The V gene lost 3 bases and the J gene lost 4 bases, with 10 bases spanning the gap. The length of the CDR3 is 14 residues. The CDR3 nucleotides read TGTGCCAGCAGTTTTCCGGGGTCTAATCAGCCCCAGCATTTT. Translating gives CASSFPGSNQPQHF.

This clone was detected a few times. The rearrangement links TRBV2 to TRBJ2-5; 12 nucleotides align to TRBD2. From germline, CDR1 is SNHLY and CDR2 FYNNEI. V shed 4 bases, J shed 5 bases, and the junction held 8 bases outside the gene matches. CDR3 length equals 16 residues. The CDR3 region is CASSGLAGVWRETQYF. The CDR3 bases are TGTGCCAGCAGTGGACTAGCGGGAGTTTGGCGGGAGACCCAGTACTTC.

The rearrangement uses TRBV19 and TRBJ2-1; 11 bases are a match to TRBD2. Looked up from germline, CDR1 is LNHDA and CDR2 is SQIVND (reference sequence). There are 16 residues in the CDR3. V trimming: 3 bases; J trimming: 7 bases; junction bases outside the gene matches: 8. DNA of the CDR3: TGTGCCAGTAGTATCTTTGTCGGGACTAGCGGTAATGAGCAGTTCTTC. Translated, it gives CASSIFVGTSGNEQFF.

This chain's CDR3 is CASSQTTGGIGEQYV. CDR3 sequence (DNA): TGTGCCAGCAGCCAGACTACAGGGGGCATCGGCGAGCAGTACGTC. The chain links TRBV11-2 to TRBJ2-7; 9 nucleotides align to TRBD1. CDR3 size: 15 residues. Germline values: CDR1 SGHAT, CDR2 FQNNGV. J was trimmed by 6 bases and V by 5 bases; bases with no gene match: 11.

The chain is built from TRBV12-5 and TRBJ2-3; D remains unclear. Germline values: CDR1 LGHNT, CDR2 FRNRAP. V shed 1 base and J shed 2 bases, with 10 bases lying between them. This CDR3 is 15 amino acids long. The CDR3 is CASGLGLSITDTQYF. CDR3 nucleotide sequence: TGTGCTAGTGGTTTGGGACTCTCTATCACAGATACGCAGTATTTT.

The rearrangement joins TRBV5-1 to TRBJ1-1, with D perhaps matching TRBD1 (5 bases). The germline V and J ends were trimmed by 4 bases and 1 base, with 11 bases remaining between them. This CDR3 has 14 residues. CDR1 and CDR2 (germline): SGHRS, YFSETQ. The CDR3 DNA reads as TGCGCCAGCAGCCCCTCCGGGGGGAACACTGAAGCTTTCTTT. As protein: CASSPSGGNTEAFF.